This T cell receptor beta chain was obtained from a study of CD8 T cells in Susac syndrome. The authors reverse transcribed roughly 0.5 to 1 ug RNA with random hexamers. Using its own MiXCR run on the immunoSEQ multiplex PCR reads, TCRdb lists one record per CDR3 protein. The sample holds roughly 190,000 distinct CDR3 sequences, approximately 93% seen once. In germline, CDR1 is SGHRS, CDR2 YFSETQ. The CDR3 has 16 amino acids. J was trimmed by 4 bases and V by 4 bases; bases with no gene match: 12. Sequencing of TCR beta drew on CD8+ and CD4+ T cells from blood. Healthy donors formed controls matched for age and sex. CD8+ and CD4+ T cells were negatively isolated; TEMRA cells were FACS-enriched.

The origin of this receptor is a human donor in good health. What was sequenced was CD4+ T cells from PBMCs. The chain is built from TRBV5-1 and TRBJ2-5, with TRBD2 identical over 8 bases. The CDR3 protein is CASSLGGAQGRETQYF. The CDR3 DNA follows: TGCGCCAGCAGCCTCGGGGGGGCTCAGGGTCGAGAGACCCAGTACTTC.